One sample yielded the 5 T cell receptor beta chains listed below, sequenced in a study of OX40 agonist ivuxolimab in advanced cancers. Receptor libraries were prepared by the immunoSEQ multiplex PCR assay. The immuneACCESS repertoire file appears here via TCRdb, limited to in-frame rearrangements. These files lack a portion of the clones; in checked studies, under half of the deficit traces to unresolved V genes, and the cause of the others is not known. The sample has roughly 62,000 clones on record, roughly 84% of them singletons. Approximately 4.3% of the sample goes to the ten largest clones. The material was CD4+ or CD8+ T cells sorted from blood, obtained in a trial of the OX40 agonist ivuxolimab. These receptors originate from an adult with an advanced solid tumor such as melanoma, head and neck, liver or kidney cancer.

This chain links TRBV9 with TRBJ2-7; TRBD1 matches at 9 bases. The CDR3 totals 12 residues. The V and J ends lost 3 bases and 6 bases, in that order; junction bases with no gene match: 1. In germline, CDR1 is SGDLS, CDR2 YYNGEE. The DNA of the CDR3 is TGTGCCAGCAGCGGACAGGGGGGCGAGCAGTACTTC. Translated, it gives CASSGQGGEQYF.

This clone was picked up one time. The V and J genes are TRBV6-5 and TRBJ1-4; the D gene is possibly TRBD1 (5 bases). This CDR3 spans 15 amino acids. Trimming removed 0 bases at V and 5 bases at J, with 10 bases between. The germline V gene encodes CDR1 MNHEY and CDR2 SVGAGI. The CDR3 coding sequence is TGTGCCAGCAGTTACTCGACGGGGGTCAATGAAAAACTGTTTTTT. It yields the protein CASSYSTGVNEKLFF.

This chain joins TRBV7-3 and TRBJ1-2, with no clear D. Trimming cost V 2 bases and J 6 bases, with 7 bases left between them. CDR1 is SGHTA and CDR2 is FQGTGA in the germline V gene. The CDR3 spans 12 residues. The CDR3 DNA reads as TGTGCCAGCAGCTTAGATGGGGATGGCTACACCTTC. Protein: CASSLDGDGYTF.

The chain employs TRBV5-4 and TRBJ2-2; 10 positions match TRBD2. The CDR3 extends over 15 amino acids. V was clipped by 3 bases and J by 5 bases; unmatched bases: 4. The V gene's germline CDR1 is SGHNT and CDR2 YYREEE (reference sequence). CDR3 sequence: CASSSLTSGTGELFF. CDR3 nucleotide sequence: TGTGCCAGCAGCTCGCTGACTAGCGGGACCGGGGAGCTGTTTTTT.

The V gene is TRBV7-8, the J gene TRBJ1-3; the D is unclear. V lost 5 bases to trimming and J lost 2 bases, with 10 bases between them. The CDR3 spans 14 residues. Germline CDR1 and CDR2: SGHVS and FQNEAQ. CDR3 bases: TGTGCCAGCAGCGGCGGCAGAACTGGAAACACCATATATTTT. Residues: CASSGGRTGNTIYF.